Following are 16 T cell receptor beta chains from one sample sequenced in a study of T-cell memory formation after mild COVID-19. TCRdb itself ran the 5' RACE reads through MiXCR, one entry per CDR3 protein. The repertoire holds 280,000 or so distinct CDR3 sequences, with around 8% as singletons. Sequences were obtained from PBMCs or a T cell subset sorted from them (not recorded which). The origin of the receptors is a man between 18 and 29 years old who had mild COVID-19 (a few samples of this study predate the infection). Cell type and time point are not known.

This chain links TRBV7-2 with TRBJ1-6; tentatively, D is TRBD1 (5 bases). Germline assignment: CDR1 SGHTA and CDR2 FQGNSA. The V and J ends lost 5 bases and 4 bases respectively, with 12 bases between them. The CDR3 sequence is 15 residues long. The CDR3 coding sequence is TGTGCCAGCAGCACCCGCGGGGGTTATAATTCACCCCTCCACTTT. This codes for CASSTRGGYNSPLHF. The whole variable domain, filled in from reference TRBV7-2 and TRBJ1-6, reads GAGVSQSPSNKVTEKGKDVELRCDPISGHTALYWYRQSLGQGLEFLIYFQGNSAPDKSGLPSDRFSAERTGGSVSTLTIQRTQQEDSAVYLCASSTRGGYNSPLHFGNGTRLTVT.

The V and J genes are TRBV7-2 and TRBJ2-5; D is uncertain. Germline CDR1 is SGHTA and CDR2 is FQGNSA. This CDR3 is built from 13 residues. Trimming cost V 4 bases and J 5 bases, with 11 bases left between them. The CDR3 sequence is CASSSSRGETQYF. The CDR3 DNA follows: TGTGCCAGCAGCTCCTCCCGTGGGGAGACCCAGTACTTC.

The chain couples TRBV10-3 to TRBJ2-1; 9 bases map to TRBD1. This CDR3 spans 17 amino acids. After removal of 2 bases from V and 8 bases from J, the junction contained 13 bases not matched to a gene. CDR1 and CDR2 from the germline V gene are ENHRY and SYGVKD. CDR3 in DNA: TGTGCCATCAGTGAGACCGCCCACGGACAGGGGTTGGATGAGCAGTTCTTC. Protein product: CAISETAHGQGLDEQFF.

In its sample, this clonotype was seen a few times. The chain carries TRBV12-3 or TRBV12-4 and TRBJ2-7, with D possibly being TRBD1 (6 bases). This CDR3 has 14 residues. Trimming stripped 4 bases from V and 3 bases from J, with 13 bases between. The CDR3 region has the DNA TGTGCCAGCAGTTCCACAGGGAAACTCTACGAGCAGTACTTC. It translates to CASSSTGKLYEQYF.

This clonotype appeared a few times. This chain connects TRBV20-1 to TRBJ2-1; D is ambiguous. In germline, CDR1 is DFQATT, CDR2 SNEGSKA (reference sequence). V dropped 1 base and J dropped 9 bases, with 13 bases sitting between them. There are 13 residues in the CDR3. This chain's CDR3 is CSARGTLSPEQFF. CDR3 bases: TGCAGTGCTAGAGGGACGCTTTCCCCTGAGCAGTTCTTC.

The sample holds a few counts of this clonotype. This chain joins TRBV12-3 or TRBV12-4 and TRBJ2-7; D may be TRBD1 (7 bases). CDR3 length equals 15 residues. V lost 6 bases and J lost 2, with 17 bases in between. In nucleotides, the CDR3 is TGTGCCAGCAGGAACGCGGGACAGCAACCCTACGAGCAGTACTTC. This codes for CASRNAGQQPYEQYF.

The chain recombines TRBV18 with TRBJ2-7; D is possibly TRBD2 (5 bases). With 3 bases removed from V and 0 bases from J, the gap between germline ends came to 12 bases. CDR3 length: 15 amino acids. Looked up from germline, CDR1 is KGHSH and CDR2 is LQKENI. The CDR3 region has the DNA TGTGCCAGCTCACCCGGGCCTGCGGGCTCCTACGAGCAGTACGTC. Its translation: CASSPGPAGSYEQYV.

The sample holds many counts of this clonotype. The rearrangement links TRBV7-3 to TRBJ1-2; the D is unclear. Trimming cost V 3 bases and J 7 bases, with 12 bases left between them. The CDR3 spans 13 residues. Germline values: CDR1 SGHTA, CDR2 FQGTGA. In DNA form, the CDR3 reads TGTGCCAGCAGCTTTTCGCGAGAGAGTGGCTACACCTTC. Its translation is CASSFSRESGYTF. Together with reference TRBV7-3 and TRBJ1-2, the CDR3 gives the full variable domain: GAGVSQTPSNKVTEKGKYVELRCDPISGHTALYWYRQSLGQGPEFLIYFQGTGAADDSGLPNDRFFAVRPEGSVSTLKIQRTERGDSAVYLCASSFSRESGYTFGSGTRLTVV.

The chain has TRBV20-1 and TRBJ2-7; 8 nucleotides line up with TRBD1. The CDR3 is made up of 13 amino acids. Germline assignment: CDR1 DFQATT and CDR2 SNEGSKA (reference sequence). V lost 5 bases, J lost 6 bases, and 9 bases stayed unmatched. CDR3 sequence: CSAPDRASGEQYF. CDR3 DNA: TGCAGTGCTCCGGACAGGGCCTCGGGCGAGCAGTACTTC.

This clonotype was seen a handful of times. The chain recombines TRBV15 with TRBJ2-1, with D unclear. V lost 5 bases to trimming and J lost 3 bases, with 11 bases between them. The CDR3 length is 14 residues. Germline V lookup: CDR1 LNHNV, CDR2 YYDKDF (reference sequence). The CDR3 DNA reads TGTGCCACCAGCCAACAGTACGTCTACAATGAGCAGTTCTTC. Amino acid sequence: CATSQQYVYNEQFF.

At least ten counts were recorded for this clonotype. The chain uses TRBV11-1 and TRBJ2-5; 7 positions agree with TRBD2. Germline V gene lookup returns CDR1 SGHAT and CDR2 FQDESV (reference sequence). This CDR3 is 14 amino acids long. V trimming: 7 bases; J trimming: 4 bases; junction bases outside the gene matches: 9. The CDR3, as DNA: TGTGCCAGCATCGAATCTTCTAGCGGAGAGACCCAGTACTTC. The encoded protein is CASIESSSGETQYF.

This clonotype was seen more than once but under ten times. The V gene is TRBV2, the J gene TRBJ2-5; D gene ambiguous. Germline loops: CDR1 SNHLY, CDR2 FYNNEI. The V and J ends lost 7 bases and 0 bases respectively, with 21 bases between them. This CDR3 is built from 17 residues. The DNA for the CDR3 is TGTGCCAGCACCCCTCCCTACGGTCGAAGTAACCAAGAGACCCAGTACTTC. Its protein is CASTPPYGRSNQETQYF.

This clonotype was counted only a few times. This chain joins TRBV6-5 and TRBJ2-1, with 7 bases aligning to TRBD1. Trimming removed 5 bases from V and 9 bases from J; junction bases left unmatched: 10. This CDR3 has 14 amino acids. Germline-derived CDR1 and CDR2 are MNHEY and SVGAGI. This chain's CDR3 is CASSPGTVVAEQFF. Written as DNA, the CDR3 is TGTGCCAGCAGTCCCGGGACAGTAGTCGCTGAGCAGTTCTTC.

The rearrangement joins TRBV21-1 to TRBJ2-7. TRBV21-1 is marked as a pseudogene. There are 15 residues in the CDR3. CDR3 in DNA: TGTGCCAGCAGCAAAGGTCACGGATATTCCTACGAGCAGTACTTC. The encoded protein is CASSKGHGYSYEQYF.

Only a few counts were recorded for this clonotype. This sequence joins TRBV20-1 and TRBJ2-5; D is possibly TRBD2 (5 bases). The germline CDR1 and CDR2 sequences are DFQATT and SNEGSKA (reference sequence). V shed 3 bases and J shed 4 bases, with 12 bases lying between them. CDR3 size: 13 residues. The CDR3 is CSASRREGETQYF. In DNA, the CDR3 is TGCAGTGCTAGCCGCCGGGAAGGAGAGACCCAGTACTTC.

The V and J genes are TRBV15 and TRBJ1-2; D perhaps matches TRBD1 (5 bases). The V gene lost 0 bases and the J gene lost 7 bases, with 12 bases spanning the gap. Germline V CDR1 and CDR2: LNHNV, YYDKDF (reference sequence). The CDR3 totals 14 residues. In DNA, the CDR3 is TGTGCCACCAGCAGAGACAGGGTTAAGAGTGGCTACACCTTC. Translated: CATSRDRVKSGYTF.